The rows below give T cell receptor beta chains drawn from one sample of a study of T-cell memory formation after mild COVID-19. MiXCR, applied by TCRdb to the 5' RACE reads, yields one record per CDR3 protein. The sample has about 190,000 distinct CDR3 sequences, roughly 18% seen once. Sample: PBMCs or a T cell subset sorted from them (not recorded which). The receptors here all came from an adult woman who had mild COVID-19 (a few samples of this study predate the infection). Cell type and time point are not known. The CDR3 runs from the conserved cysteine through the conserved F or W. Fields, in order: CDR3 protein, CDR3 DNA, J gene, V gene, clone size, D gene, CDR3 length. The D gene is left open where the match is weak. Rows give clone size only sometimes, using once, few, many, or a class for an expanded clone.

CAISESAGQETQYF | TGTGCCATCAGTGAGTCAGCGGGACAGGAGACCCAGTACTTC | TRBJ2-5 | TRBV10-3 | . | . | 14
CASSVGGANYGYTF | TGTGCCAGCAGCGTCGGGGGGGCTAACTATGGCTACACCTTC | TRBJ1-2 | TRBV9 | . | . | 14
CASSPSLAGLYEQYF | TGTGCCAGCAGCCCTTCACTAGCGGGGCTCTACGAGCAGTACTTC | TRBJ2-7 | TRBV3-1 | . | TRBD2 | 15
CASSLVLAGGANEQFF | TGTGCCAGCAGCTTAGTACTAGCGGGAGGTGCAAATGAGCAGTTCTTC | TRBJ2-1 | TRBV7-2 | . | TRBD2 | 16
CASRLGFTGGNTEAFF | TGCGCCAGCAGGTTGGGGTTCACAGGGGGGAACACTGAAGCTTTCTTT | TRBJ1-1 | TRBV5-1 | few | TRBD1 | 16
CAISESISGRPQHF | TGTGCCATCAGTGAGTCGATTTCGGGACGGCCCCAGCATTTT | TRBJ1-5 | TRBV10-3 | . | . | 14
CASSYGRTSMNTEAFF | TGTGCCAGCAGCTACGGACGGACTTCCATGAACACTGAAGCTTTCTTT | TRBJ1-1 | TRBV11-2 | . | . | 16
CASSLKIAGAGDTQYF | TGTGCCAGCAGCTTAAAAATCGCGGGAGCGGGAGATACGCAGTATTTT | TRBJ2-3 | TRBV7-3 | . | TRBD2 | 16
CASSPWTSGQETQYF | TGTGCCAGCAGCCCTTGGACTAGCGGCCAAGAGACCCAGTACTTC | TRBJ2-5 | TRBV27 | few | TRBD2 | 15
CASSLDGGETQYF | TGTGCCAGCAGCTTGGATGGAGGGGAGACCCAGTACTTC | TRBJ2-5 | TRBV5-6 | many | . | 13
CASSPRGSGYTF | TGTGCCAGCAGCCCTCGGGGGTCTGGCTACACCTTC | TRBJ1-2 | TRBV7-2 | . | . | 12
CASSKGTAGELFF | TGTGCCAGCAGTAAAGGGACAGCCGGGGAGCTGTTTTTT | TRBJ2-2 | TRBV12-3/TRBV12-4 | . | TRBD1 | 13
CASCGVASANYGYTF | TGTGCCAGCTGTGGGGTAGCCTCAGCTAACTATGGCTACACCTTC | TRBJ1-2 | TRBV6-5 | few | . | 15
CASSGDRAVTDTQYF | TGTGCCAGCAGTGGGGACAGGGCCGTCACAGATACGCAGTATTTT | TRBJ2-3 | TRBV2 | . | TRBD1 | 15
CASSFYGLNTGELFF | TGTGCCAGCAGCTTCTACGGGTTGAACACCGGGGAGCTGTTTTTT | TRBJ2-2 | TRBV7-9 | . | . | 15
CASSPGQGRTYEQYF | TGCGCCAGCAGCCCGGGACAGGGGAGGACCTACGAGCAGTACTTC | TRBJ2-7 | TRBV5-1 | few | TRBD1 | 15
CASSFGITGANVLTF | TGTGCCAGCAGTTTTGGAATAACGGGGGCCAACGTCCTGACTTTC | TRBJ2-6 | TRBV2 | . | . | 15
CASSPRTDLNTEAFF | TGCGCCAGCAGCCCTAGGACAGACCTGAACACTGAAGCTTTCTTT | TRBJ1-1 | TRBV5-1 | few | . | 15
CASSPYGTDYEQYF | TGTGCCAGCAGTCCTTACGGGACAGATTACGAGCAGTACTTC | TRBJ2-7 | TRBV12-3/TRBV12-4 | . | TRBD1 | 14
CSAGQPGRRTEAFF | TGCAGTGCTGGACAACCGGGAAGGAGGACTGAAGCTTTCTTT | TRBJ1-1 | TRBV20-1 | few | . | 14
CSVDDRASYNEQFF | TGCAGCGTGGATGACAGGGCTTCCTACAATGAGCAGTTCTTC | TRBJ2-1 | TRBV29-1 | many | TRBD1 | 14
CASSPRTKTGRLSNQPQHF | TGTGCCAGCTCACCGCGAACAAAGACAGGGCGGCTGAGCAATCAGCCCCAGCATTTT | TRBJ1-5 | TRBV18 | . | TRBD1 | 19
CASSLGGEISYNEQFF | TGTGCCAGCAGTTTAGGAGGGGAAATTAGCTACAATGAGCAGTTCTTC | TRBJ2-1 | TRBV12-3/TRBV12-4 | few | . | 16
CASSLAREGHGYTF | TGTGCCAGCAGCTTAGCGCGGGAGGGTCATGGCTACACCTTC | TRBJ1-2 | TRBV7-8 | . | . | 14
CASGEMTVTPDTQYF | TGTGCCAGCGGCGAGATGACAGTCACCCCAGATACGCAGTATTTT | TRBJ2-3 | TRBV6-2/TRBV6-3 | . | . | 15
CSVEDGLEQFF | TGCAGCGTTGAGGATGGTCTTGAGCAGTTCTTC | TRBJ2-1 | TRBV29-1 | . | . | 11